The present T cell receptor beta chain was sequenced within a study of T-cell memory formation after mild COVID-19. Trimming cost V 3 bases and J 5 bases, with 11 bases left between them. CDR1 and CDR2 (germline): KGHSH, LQKENI. The CDR3 has 15 amino acids. MiXCR was run by TCRdb on the 5' RACE reads, yielding one entry per CDR3 protein. The repertoire holds approximately 46,000 distinct CDR3 sequences, with more than 10% as singletons. The origin of this receptor is a man between 18 and 35 years old who had mild COVID-19 (a few samples of this study predate the infection). Cell type and time point are not known. The sample comprised PBMCs or a T cell subset sorted from them (not recorded which). The chain carries TRBV18 and TRBJ1-6, with D unclear. CDR3 DNA: TGTGCCAGCTCACCGGCGGCGGACGATAATTCACCCCTCCACTTT. It specifies CASSPAADDNSPLHF.